This T cell receptor (beta chain) was recovered during a study of blood T cell repertoires in COVID-19. Study details: Nucleic acid was either cDNA or gDNA, and it came from T cells, B-cell-depleted T cells, or PBMCs.

The cohort comprised adults aged about 18 to 100 years residing in about 25 US areas. Cohort 3 donors were reported recovered after two negative PCRs, clearance, or symptom resolution. From germline, CDR1 is SGHTA and CDR2 FQGNSA. This CDR3 has 12 amino acids. The V end lost 3 bases, the J end lost 4 bases, and 5 bases lay between the germline ends. In the original processing: Amplification with reference gene primers provided the estimates of nucleated cell counts. Profiled with immunoSEQ multiplex PCR; TCRdb holds only in-frame clones, not every one. V, J and clone size are taken as reported in that table, and D and trimming were inferred from the DNA itself. The sample records about 300,000 clones, 70% to 90% being singletons.

Sequences were obtained from PBMCs or T cells enriched from blood (not recorded which). This clonotype was sampled from a man aged 25-40 years who had recovered from COVID-19. The gene calls are TRBV7-2 and TRBJ2-3; D is unresolved. As DNA, the CDR3 is TGTGCCAGCAGCTTTTATGCAGATACGCAGTATTTT. Its translation is CASSFYADTQYF.